This entry describes one T cell receptor (beta chain). This clonotype was seen ten or more times. This receptor's antigen is unknown. Base-call qualities are not available, and no considerably larger clone is one nucleotide away. The method was 5' RACE. Sequencing used an Illumina HiSeq 2500. A second PCR of about 7 to 12 cycles was performed with a sample-barcoded 5' primer and a J-beta primer mix. A unique molecular identifier was introduced onto each TCR beta cDNA molecule by a template-switch 5' adaptor carrying 12 random nucleotides. Each sample yielded at least 2.5 million CDR3-containing paired-end reads. The Mint cDNA synthesis kit, primed by a TRBC-specific oligonucleotide, was used to synthesize first-strand cDNA from all RNA. After uracil-DNA glycosylase treatment, a first 18-cycle PCR used universal primers M1SS and BC2_uni_R on all cDNA. The paper's processing steps were these. For normalization, 1 million high-quality reads were randomly selected from each sample, with every read carrying a distinct molecular identifier. Instead of being binned into consensus sequences, reads with shared molecular identifiers were discarded. MiTCR, run with a Q25 quality threshold and the strictest error-elimination algorithm, handled CDR3 identification, clonotype clustering and error correction. A nonparametric unseen species model with Euler transformation was used to estimate a lower bound on total TCR beta diversity. TCRdb passed the public sequencing reads through fastp at Q25 and MiXCR, retaining productive beta sequences. Records with the same CDR3 protein are collapsed into one entry carrying the most frequent genes and DNA. These V and J calls are TCRdb output, not the study's own analysis. In this sample the table shows roughly 800,000 distinct CDR3 sequences, 55% to 75% of which occur a single time. The ten largest clones take up around 20% of the sample.

The data originate from a study of blood T cells in healthy people across ages (dated by TCRdb to about 2015). A note on the overall study: Template switching captured roughly one uniquely barcoded TCR beta cDNA molecule per two T cells in model experiments. Age-related changes in TCR beta repertoire diversity were measured in the study by deep sequencing normalized with unique cDNA molecular identifiers. The donors were divided into four age groups: young (average around 15 years), middle-aged (under 40), aged (approximately 62) and long-lived (82). To avoid experimental bias, donors of different ages were randomly spread across the sequencing lanes. Using the same blood draw, the study looked at two additional independent replicas of 1 million unique cDNA reads for two donors, one aged 18 to 30 and the other aged 80 or older. Here is what the overall study found, with its caveats: Compared with the aged group, more naive CD4+ T cells, fewer expanded clones and increased TCR diversity were shown by the long-lived group, suggesting age selection. A strong correlation was found between observed TCR beta diversity and the percentage of naive T cells measured by flow cytometry. Because donor CMV infection status was unknown, age-related changes in expanded clonotypes were potentially confounded. Observed TCR beta diversity per million T cells fell roughly linearly with age, and a significant reduction was already apparent by age about 38. Because profiling used bulk unsorted PBMCs, naive and antigen-experienced compartments could not be compared conclusively. Estimates of total diversity based on one million sequenced T cells were considered lower bounds and underestimates.

The roughly 39 donors, aged about 6 to 90 years, were systemically healthy Caucasian individuals from Russia. Each donor gave approximately 9.4 milliliters of peripheral blood, drawn into EDTA-treated Vacutainer tubes. Ficoll-Paque density-gradient centrifugation was used to isolate PBMCs, with at least 6.5 million per sample. Trizol reagent was used to extract total RNA from the PBMCs, yielding at least 5.5 micrograms per sample. For every donor, flow cytometry on a PBMC aliquot measured the percentage of naive CD45RAhigh/CD27high T cells. For CDR1 and CDR2, the germline V gene lists MNHEY and SVGAGI. Including the terminal cysteine and phenylalanine, the CDR3 comprises 12 residues. Solely the CDR3 DNA is kept, with 36 bases framed from the first base. V loses 4 bases, J loses 5 bases, and the germline ends lie 8 bases apart.

This clonotype was sampled from a man aged 25-45 years in good health. Sequenced: blood. Recombination linked TRBV6-5 to TRBJ1-2; matching of 5 bases hints at TRBD1 as the D gene. The DNA is as follows: TGTGCCAGCAGTTCGTCAGGGTATGGCTACACCTTC. It translates to CASSSSGYGYTF.